This T cell receptor beta chain came from a study of blood T cell repertoires in COVID-19. Germline-derived CDR1 and CDR2 are MGHRA and YSYEKL. The CDR3 sequence is 18 residues long. The junction had 15 bases not matched to a gene; V was cut back by 4 bases and J by 4 bases. Repertoires were generated with immunoSEQ multiplex PCR, while TCRdb's copy carries only in-frame clones and drops some. The data contain more than 300,000 clones, approximately 90% of them singletons. The sequenced sample was PBMCs or T cells enriched from blood (not recorded which). This chain connects TRBV4-1 to TRBJ2-3, with TRBD1 matching 9 bases. The receptor was isolated from a woman aged 18-30 years who had recovered from COVID-19. The DNA for the CDR3 is TGCGCCAGCAGCCGGGAAGCGGCCGGGACAGGGCTCTCAGATACGCAGTATTTT. Translated: CASSREAAGTGLSDTQYF.